The 21 T cell receptor beta chains in this list originate from one sample, sequenced in a study of beta chain features in type 1 diabetes. Every isolated RNA sample was fully reverse transcribed, so sequencing captured expressed TCRB transcripts. Method: immunoSEQ multiplex PCR; TCRdb's copy keeps in-frame clones and lacks some. Of about 620,000 clones listed, around 16% were seen once; the top ten hold about 0.097%. The sequenced sample consisted of naive CD4+ T cells from blood. The source of these receptors is a man younger than 30 in good health.

This clone was recorded a few times. The chain carries TRBV30 and TRBJ2-5, with 7 positions matching TRBD1. V lost 3 bases, J lost 11 bases, and 24 bases stayed unmatched. Germline lookup yields CDR1 GTSNPN and CDR2 SVGIG (reference sequence). The CDR3 loop spans 17 amino acids. The CDR3 is CAWRGRVGQSRAREQYF. CDR3 nucleotides: TGTGCCTGGAGAGGACGTGTGGGACAGTCAAGGGCAAGGGAGCAGTACTTC.

This clone was seen only a few times. The V and J genes are TRBV27 and TRBJ1-2; TRBD1 is a possible D gene (6 bases). V was cut by 4 bases and J by 5 bases, with 14 bases left in between. Germline CDR1 reads MNHEY; CDR2 reads SMNVEV (reference sequence). The CDR3 loop spans 14 amino acids. This CDR3 is CASSSTGMKYGYTF. As DNA, the CDR3 is TGTGCCAGCAGTTCCACAGGGATGAAATATGGCTACACCTTC.

This chain connects TRBV7-9 to TRBJ2-7; weak D call: TRBD1 (5 bases). The ends were cut back, 5 bases at V and 1 base at J, with 15 bases in the middle. CDR1 is SEHNR, CDR2 FQNEAQ, per germline (reference sequence). The CDR3 runs to 15 residues. In DNA, the CDR3 is TGTGCCAGCAGCCAACCGGACACGTTGTCCTACGAGCAGTACTTC. This sequence encodes CASSQPDTLSYEQYF.

The chain is built from TRBV18 and TRBJ2-7, with D perhaps TRBD1 (6 bases). The CDR3 has 13 amino acids. Germline loops: CDR1 KGHSH, CDR2 LQKENI. The V and J ends lost 3 bases and 3 bases respectively, with 9 bases between them. The CDR3 loop reads CASSPGAVYEQYF. In nucleotides, the CDR3 is TGTGCCAGCTCACCGGGGGCCGTCTACGAGCAGTACTTC. The full variable domain, in which reference TRBV18 and TRBJ2-7 provide the parts outside the CDR3, is NAGVMQNPRHLVRRRGQEARLRCSPMKGHSHVYWYRQLPEEGLKFMVYLQKENIIDESGMPKERFSAEFPKEGPSILRIQQVVRGDSAAYFCASSPGAVYEQYFGPGTRLTVT.

This chain connects TRBV27 to TRBJ1-2; 7 bases line up with TRBD1. The CDR3 sequence is 15 residues long. After removal of 6 bases from V and 4 bases from J, the junction contained 11 bases not matched to a gene. In germline, CDR1 is MNHEY, CDR2 SMNVEV (reference sequence). This chain's CDR3 is CASSFNNAGGYGYTF. The CDR3 DNA reads TGTGCCAGCAGCTTTAACAACGCAGGGGGCTATGGCTACACCTTC.

In this sample, this clone turned up a few times. The chain is built from TRBV7-9 and TRBJ1-1; no clear D gene. Deletions cut 5 bases from V and 1 base from J, with 5 bases between. This CDR3 contains 12 residues. Per the germline V gene, CDR1 is SEHNR and CDR2 is FQNEAQ (reference sequence). CDR3 in amino acids: CASSPPNTEAFF. In DNA form, the CDR3 reads TGTGCCAGCAGCCCCCCGAACACTGAAGCTTTCTTT.

The chain carries TRBV27 and TRBJ2-6; TRBD2 matches at 14 bases. The CDR3 sequence is 19 residues long. Germline trimming cut 6 bases from V and 2 bases from J; bases unmatched to any gene: 9. Per germline, CDR1 MNHEY and CDR2 SMNVEV (reference sequence). CDR3 sequence: CASRIRLAGGRTGANVLTF. The CDR3 DNA reads as TGTGCCAGCAGGATTCGACTAGCGGGGGGGCGCACTGGGGCCAACGTCCTGACTTTC.

This clone was counted only a few times. The CDR3 sequence is CSVGEGHYGYTF. As DNA, the CDR3 is TGCAGCGTTGGGGAGGGCCACTATGGCTACACCTTC. The chain carries TRBV29-1 and TRBJ1-2; D unclear. The CDR3 contains 12 residues. The germline V gene has CDR1 SQVTM and CDR2 ANQGSEA. Trimming stripped 4 bases from V and 3 bases from J, with 9 bases between. Filled out from reference TRBV29-1 and TRBJ1-2, the complete variable domain reads SAVISQKPSRDICQRGTSLTIQCQVDSQVTMMFWYRQQPGQSLTLIATANQGSEATYESGFVIDKFPISRPNLTFSTLTVSNMSPEDSSIYLCSVGEGHYGYTFGSGTRLTVV.

This clone has a handful of counts. The chain links TRBV20-1 to TRBJ2-5, with a possible D match to TRBD2 (5 bases). The CDR3 is 11 residues long. Germline loops: CDR1 DFQATT, CDR2 SNEGSKA (reference sequence). The ends were cut back, 8 bases at V and 3 bases at J, with 10 bases in the middle. In DNA form, the CDR3 reads TGCAGTACCGCGGGTAAAGAGACCCAGTACTTC. This sequence encodes CSTAGKETQYF.

J is TRBJ2-5 and V is TRBV18; D possibly matches TRBD1 or TRBD2 (5 bases each). Per the germline V gene, CDR1 is KGHSH and CDR2 is LQKENI. V was clipped by 1 base and J by 5 bases, with 11 bases between them. The CDR3 contains 14 residues. In DNA form, the CDR3 reads TGTGCCAGCTCACCACGAATAGGGGAGGAGACCCAGTACTTC. Translating it yields CASSPRIGEETQYF.

The genes are TRBV2 and TRBJ1-5; D is unresolved. The CDR3 is 12 residues long. V was cut by 5 bases and J by 7 bases, with 9 bases left in between. Germline CDR1 and CDR2: SNHLY and FYNNEI. The CDR3 DNA reads as TGTGCCAGCAGTAATCAGCAACAGCCCCAGCATTTT. This encodes CASSNQQQPQHF.

Only a few counts were recorded for this clone. The CDR3 spells CAIRGEAYNSPLHF. For the CDR3, the DNA is TGTGCCATCAGGGGGGAGGCCTATAATTCACCCCTCCACTTT. The V gene is TRBV10-3, the J gene TRBJ1-6; the D gene is possibly TRBD1 (5 bases). The CDR3 is made up of 14 amino acids. Germline V gene sequence: CDR1 ENHRY, CDR2 SYGVKD. V lost 6 bases and J 2 bases, leaving 8 bases between the germline ends.

The sample holds a few counts of this clone. This chain joins TRBV11-2 and TRBJ1-4; 8 positions agree with TRBD1. CDR3 length: 15 amino acids. After removal of 3 bases from V and 8 bases from J, the junction contained 8 bases not matched to a gene. The germline CDR1 and CDR2 sequences are SGHAT and FQNNGV. CDR3 residues: CASSFRTGIAEKLFF. The CDR3 coding sequence is TGTGCCAGCAGCTTTAGGACAGGGATTGCCGAAAAACTGTTTTTT.

This clone appeared a few times. The CDR3 here is CASSLAQGTNEKLFF. For the CDR3, the DNA is TGTGCCAGCAGCTTAGCGCAGGGGACTAATGAAAAACTGTTTTTT. V gene TRBV7-9 combines with J gene TRBJ1-4; perhaps TRBD1 as D (6 bases). Trimming removed 0 bases from V and 2 bases from J, with 7 bases in between. Germline CDR1 and CDR2: SEHNR and FQNEAQ (reference sequence). This CDR3 has 15 residues.

Only a few counts were recorded for this clone. The chain couples TRBV9 to TRBJ2-7; 8 nucleotides align to TRBD1. In germline, CDR1 is SGDLS, CDR2 YYNGEE. CDR3 length: 16 amino acids. The V gene end was trimmed by 4 bases and the J gene end by 0 bases; junction bases not matched to a gene: 9. CDR3 sequence reads: CASSPQTGVRSYEQYF. CDR3 DNA: TGTGCCAGCAGCCCCCAGACAGGGGTCCGCTCCTACGAGCAGTACTTC.

This clone was counted between two and nine times. The chain uses TRBV29-1 and TRBJ1-1, with 8 bases that match TRBD1. CDR1 and CDR2 from the germline V gene are SQVTM and ANQGSEA. V trimming: 7 bases; J trimming: 8 bases; junction bases outside the gene matches: 3. There are 10 residues in the CDR3. CDR3: CSGDRTEAFF. The CDR3, as DNA: TGCAGCGGGGACAGGACCGAAGCTTTCTTT.

Written as DNA, the CDR3 is TGTGCCAGCAGTTATGGGACAGCCAAAGAGCCCCAGCATTTT. It yields the protein CASSYGTAKEPQHF. The V call is TRBV6-6, the J call TRBJ1-5; 7 bases line up with TRBD1. V shed 3 bases and J 8 bases; nucleotides not matched to a gene: 7. The CDR3 has 14 residues. CDR1 is MNHNY and CDR2 is SVGAGI in the germline V gene (reference sequence).

This chain connects TRBV29-1 to TRBJ1-1, with D hard to call. V was trimmed by 4 bases and J by 1 base, leaving 7 bases between them. CDR1 SQVTM and CDR2 ANQGSEA come from the germline V gene. The CDR3 runs 12 residues. DNA for the CDR3: TGCAGCGTTGGGCAGGCGAACACTGAAGCTTTCTTT. Its protein is CSVGQANTEAFF.

This clone was picked up a small number of times. The genes are TRBV19 and TRBJ2-3, with 7 bases aligning to TRBD1. Losses at the gene ends were 3 bases for V and 2 bases for J; bases not matched to a gene: 8. Germline V gene data show CDR1 as LNHDA and CDR2 as SQIVND (reference sequence). The CDR3 is 16 amino acids. CDR3 loop: CASSMGTGATTDTQYF. CDR3 coding DNA: TGTGCCAGTAGTATGGGAACAGGGGCAACCACAGATACGCAGTATTTT.

The chain joins TRBV4-3 to TRBJ1-5; perhaps TRBD1 as D (6 bases). CDR3 length: 17 amino acids. Trimming cost V 0 bases and J 3 bases, with 15 bases left between them. Germline V CDR1 and CDR2: LGHNA, YSLEER. CDR3 sequence: CASSQEISGTINQPQHF. Written as DNA, the CDR3 is TGCGCCAGCAGCCAAGAAATCTCAGGGACAATCAATCAGCCCCAGCATTTT.

This clone was counted only a few times. The CDR3 DNA is TGTGCCAGCTCCGCCGGGAGTGGGACAGATACGCAGTATTTT. Protein sequence: CASSAGSGTDTQYF. The chain is built from TRBV7-3 and TRBJ2-3; possible D gene TRBD2, 6 bases. CDR3 length: 14 residues. Trimming pared 8 bases from V and 3 bases from J, leaving 15 bases between. Germline CDR1 and CDR2: SGHTA and FQGTGA.